This T cell receptor (beta chain) appears in the sequencing data of a study of OX40 agonist ivuxolimab in advanced cancers. V lost 2 bases and J lost 5, with 21 bases in between. The length of the CDR3 is 17 residues. Profiling relied on immunoSEQ multiplex PCR, and the TCRdb table lists in-frame clones only, not all of them. The repertoire includes about 110,000 clones, approximately 90% of them detected once, and about 0.67% sits in the top ten. This material consisted of CD4+ or CD8+ T cells sorted from blood, taken in a trial of the OX40 agonist ivuxolimab. This TCR was recovered from an adult with an advanced solid tumor such as melanoma, head and neck, liver or kidney cancer. V is TRBV23-1 and J is TRBJ1-1, with D uncertain. TRBV23-1 is an ORF, with its function uncertain. The CDR3 DNA reads TGCGCCAGCAGTCAACCTCTCACCCCGGGAGAGGCAACTGAAGCTTTCTTT. It codes for CASSQPLTPGEATEAFF.